What follows is one T cell receptor (beta chain) and its context. The antigen is not known. The study amplified TCR beta CDR3 regions using RNA transcripts. HTBI primers were used in a first-round RT-PCR, which preceded a second-round multiplex PCR. TCRdb passed the multiplex PCR reads through MiXCR, listing each CDR3 protein once. Of 500,000 to 600,000 distinct CDR3 sequences listed, less than 40% are singletons. The data stem from a study of Graves' ophthalmopathy and Graves' hyperthyroidism. Study conclusions and caveats: Clonotypes were expanded in thyroid at above 0.001 frequency, and most also appeared in blood. The model's prediction of ophthalmopathy progression had approximately 71% sensitivity and 72% to 75% specificity. Sensitivity reached more than 85% and specificity approximately 81% for a 13-signature model separating ophthalmopathy from stable hyperthyroidism.

Germline V lookup: CDR1 SGHRS, CDR2 YFSETQ. The CDR3 is made up of 15 amino acids. V was pared by 4 bases and J by 1 base, with 7 bases of the junction left unmatched. Uncontrolled infections, pregnancy, lactation or other autoimmune diseases led to patient exclusion. The clonotype was recovered from an adult man with Graves' hyperthyroidism. Sample: peripheral blood or thyroid tissue (not recorded which). This rearrangement joins TRBV5-1 to TRBJ2-7; TRBD1 matches 8 bases. CDR3 nucleotide sequence: TGCGCCAGCAGCCGAACGGGACAGGCGTCCTACGAGCAGTACTTC. Translating it yields CASSRTGQASYEQYF.